Included here is one T cell receptor (beta chain) sequence, with context. The antigen is undetermined. The data belong to a study of response to subunit inactivated influenza vaccine. The study's findings and limits: Few new T cells, the authors suggested, are recruited by each seasonal influenza vaccination.

The CDR3 spans 15 residues. Trimming pared 1 base from V and 0 bases from J, leaving 7 bases between. Each CDR3 protein is one row after TCRdb ran MiXCR on the RT-PCR reads. The sample holds around 570,000 distinct CDR3 sequences; 7.6% are singletons and the top ten take approximately 12%. The chain links TRBV12-3 or TRBV12-4 to TRBJ2-1; no firm D call. This clonotype was obtained from a man between 50 and 75 years old who received an inactivated influenza vaccine. The source material was PBMCs from blood, sampled 23 months after vaccination. CDR3 region: CASSLDLSSYNEQFF. The CDR3 DNA reads TGTGCCAGCAGTTTAGACCTGAGCTCCTACAATGAGCAGTTCTTC.